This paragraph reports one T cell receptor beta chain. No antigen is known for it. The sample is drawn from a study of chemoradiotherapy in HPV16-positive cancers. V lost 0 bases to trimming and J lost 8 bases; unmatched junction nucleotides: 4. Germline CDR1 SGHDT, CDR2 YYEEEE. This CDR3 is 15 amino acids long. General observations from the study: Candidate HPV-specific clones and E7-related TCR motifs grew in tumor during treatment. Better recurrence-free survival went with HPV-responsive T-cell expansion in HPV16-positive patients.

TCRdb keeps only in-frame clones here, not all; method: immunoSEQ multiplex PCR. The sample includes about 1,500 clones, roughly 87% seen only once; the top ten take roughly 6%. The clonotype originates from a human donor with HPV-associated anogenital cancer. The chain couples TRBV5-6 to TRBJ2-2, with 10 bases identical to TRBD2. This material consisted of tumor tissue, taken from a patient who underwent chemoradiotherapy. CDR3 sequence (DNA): TGTGCCAGCAGCTTGGTTGTGACTAGCGGGGGGGAGCTGTTTTTT. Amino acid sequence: CASSLVVTSGGELFF. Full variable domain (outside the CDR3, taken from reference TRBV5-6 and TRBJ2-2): DAGVTQSPTHLIKTRGQQVTLRCSPKSGHDTVSWYQQALGQGPQFIFQYYEEEERQRGNFPDRFSGHQFPNYSSELNVNALLLGDSALYLCASSLVVTSGGELFFGEGSRLTVL.